The source of this T cell receptor (beta chain) is a study of blood T cell repertoires in COVID-19. The overall study: Sample material is recorded as cDNA or gDNA derived from T cells, B-cell-depleted T cells, or PBMCs.

Clones were sequenced by immunoSEQ multiplex PCR, and TCRdb holds only the in-frame ones, with some missing. The sample shows 180,000 or so clones, approximately 91% of them seen only once. This CDR3 has 17 amino acids. The V gene end was trimmed by 5 bases and the J gene end by 5 bases; junction bases not matched to a gene: 14. The germline CDR1 and CDR2 sequences are LNHDA and SQIVND (reference sequence). The material sequenced was peripheral blood. The TCR was taken from a man in his forties with acute or convalescent COVID-19. The chain is built from TRBV19 and TRBJ1-5, with 8 bases lining up with TRBD1. For the CDR3, the DNA is TGTGCCAGTAGTTTCCCAGAGGACAGGGCTCATTATCAGCCCCAGCATTTT. Translating it yields CASSFPEDRAHYQPQHF.